This TCR beta chain is from a study of T-cell reconstitution after alpha-beta-depleted transplantation in children. Study-wide points: In some patients, recipient T cells and intrathymic progenitors surviving conditioning explained high day-60 diversity. Newly produced T cells mostly accounted for T-cell counts and diversity one year post-transplant.

A remark on this clonotype: Its antigen remains unknown.

CDR1 is SNHLY, CDR2 FYNNEI, per germline. This CDR3 is built from 16 residues. The V segment lost 6 bases and the J segment 3 bases; nucleotides outside the gene matches: 6. As it was prepared, the TCRbeta library received unique molecular identifiers. Using its own MiXCR run on the PCR reads, TCRdb lists one record per CDR3 protein. The table has about 310,000 distinct CDR3 sequences, 20% to 30% seen once. V usage is TRBV2 and J usage is TRBJ2-2, with 11 bases that match TRBD2. Source: PBMCs, mostly from graft donor cells, taken 180 days after TCRalphabeta/CD19-depleted stem cell transplant. This clonotype was sampled from a male patient between 10 and 17 years old who had a stem cell transplant for acute lymphoblastic leukemia, so the T cells may come from the graft donor. CDR3: CASRSLSGRDTGELFF. The CDR3 bases are TGTGCCAGCAGGTCCCTTAGCGGGAGGGACACCGGGGAGCTGTTTTTT. Full variable domain (remainder filled in from reference TRBV2 and TRBJ2-2): EPEVTQTPSHQVTQMGQEVILRCVPISNHLYFYWYRQILGQKVEFLVSFYNNEISEKSEIFDDQFSVERPDGSNFTLKIRSTKLEDSAMYFCASRSLSGRDTGELFFGEGSRLTVL.